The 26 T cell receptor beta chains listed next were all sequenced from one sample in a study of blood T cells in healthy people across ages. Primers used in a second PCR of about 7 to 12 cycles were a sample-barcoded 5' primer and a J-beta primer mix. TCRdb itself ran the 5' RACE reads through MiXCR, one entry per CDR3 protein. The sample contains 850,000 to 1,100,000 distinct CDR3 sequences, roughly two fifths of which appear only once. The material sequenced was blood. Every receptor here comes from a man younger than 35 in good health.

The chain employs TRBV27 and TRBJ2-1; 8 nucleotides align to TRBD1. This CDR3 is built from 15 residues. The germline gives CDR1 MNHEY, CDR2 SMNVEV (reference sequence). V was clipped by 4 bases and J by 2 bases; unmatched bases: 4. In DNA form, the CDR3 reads TGTGCCAGCAGTTCAAACAGGGGGACCTACAATGAGCAGTTCTTC. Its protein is CASSSNRGTYNEQFF.

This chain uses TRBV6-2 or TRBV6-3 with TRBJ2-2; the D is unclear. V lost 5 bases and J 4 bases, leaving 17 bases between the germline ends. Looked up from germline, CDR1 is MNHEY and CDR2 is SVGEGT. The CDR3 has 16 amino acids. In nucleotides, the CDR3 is TGTGCCAGCAGTCCGACGACCCCTATCGGCACCGGGGAGCTGTTTTTT. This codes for CASSPTTPIGTGELFF.

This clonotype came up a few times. The chain's CDR3 is CASSSNPGGEAFF. CDR3 nucleotides: TGTGCCAGCAGTTCAAACCCGGGGGGTGAAGCTTTCTTT. V is TRBV28 and J is TRBJ1-1, with a possible D match to TRBD1 (5 bases). Germline CDR1 and CDR2: MDHEN and SYDVKM. V lost 4 bases, J lost 7 bases, and 13 bases lay in between. The CDR3 consists of 13 residues.

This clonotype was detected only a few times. The CDR3 nucleotides are TGTGCCAGCAGTTACCCGGGATACAATGAGCAGTTCTTC. Amino acids: CASSYPGYNEQFF. The rearrangement joins TRBV6-5 to TRBJ2-1, with a weak D call TRBD2 (5 bases). Germline V gives CDR1 MNHEY, CDR2 SVGAGI. The V end lost 2 bases, the J end lost 4 bases, and 6 bases lay between the germline ends. This CDR3 is 13 amino acids long.

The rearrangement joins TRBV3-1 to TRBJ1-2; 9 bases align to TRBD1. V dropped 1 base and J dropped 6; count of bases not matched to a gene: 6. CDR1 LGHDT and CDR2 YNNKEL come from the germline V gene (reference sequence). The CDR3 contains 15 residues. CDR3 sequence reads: CASSQVEDRGHGYTF. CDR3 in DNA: TGTGCCAGCAGCCAAGTGGAGGACAGGGGCCATGGCTACACCTTC.

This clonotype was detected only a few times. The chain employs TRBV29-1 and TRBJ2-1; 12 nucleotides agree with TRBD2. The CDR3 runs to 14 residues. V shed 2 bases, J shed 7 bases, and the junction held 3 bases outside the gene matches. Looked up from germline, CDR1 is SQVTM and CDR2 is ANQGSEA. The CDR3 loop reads CSVELAGGQNEQFF. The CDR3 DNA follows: TGCAGCGTTGAACTAGCGGGGGGGCAAAATGAGCAGTTCTTC.

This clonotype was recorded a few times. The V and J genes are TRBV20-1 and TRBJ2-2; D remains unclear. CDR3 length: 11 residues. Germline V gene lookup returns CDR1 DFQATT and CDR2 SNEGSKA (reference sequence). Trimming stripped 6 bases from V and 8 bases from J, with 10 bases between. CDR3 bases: TGCAGTGCAAACGGTCTGGGGGAGCTGTTTTTT. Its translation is CSANGLGELFF.

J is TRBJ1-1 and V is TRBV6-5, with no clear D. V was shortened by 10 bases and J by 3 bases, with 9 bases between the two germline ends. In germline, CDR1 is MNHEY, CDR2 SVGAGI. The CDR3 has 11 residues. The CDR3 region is CATEVDTEAFF. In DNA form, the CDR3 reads TGTGCCACCGAAGTAGACACTGAAGCTTTCTTT.

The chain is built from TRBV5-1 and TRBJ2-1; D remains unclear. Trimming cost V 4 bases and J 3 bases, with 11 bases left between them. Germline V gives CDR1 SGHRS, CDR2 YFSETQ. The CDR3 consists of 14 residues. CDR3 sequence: CASSPDTVYNEQFF. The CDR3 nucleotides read TGCGCCAGCAGCCCTGACACCGTCTACAATGAGCAGTTCTTC.

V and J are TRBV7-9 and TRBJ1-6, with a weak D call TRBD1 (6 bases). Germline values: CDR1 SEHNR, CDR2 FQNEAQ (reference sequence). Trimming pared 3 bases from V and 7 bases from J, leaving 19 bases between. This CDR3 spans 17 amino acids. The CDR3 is CASSFRRKGEGNSPLHF. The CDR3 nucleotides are TGTGCCAGCAGCTTCAGGCGGAAGGGGGAGGGAAATTCACCCCTCCACTTT.

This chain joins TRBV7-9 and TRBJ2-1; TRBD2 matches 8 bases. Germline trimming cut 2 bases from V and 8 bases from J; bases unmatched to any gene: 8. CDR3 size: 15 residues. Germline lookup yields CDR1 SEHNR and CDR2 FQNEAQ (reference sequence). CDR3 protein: CASSLKDSGVDEQFF. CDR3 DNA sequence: TGTGCCAGCAGCTTAAAGGATAGCGGGGTGGATGAGCAGTTCTTC.

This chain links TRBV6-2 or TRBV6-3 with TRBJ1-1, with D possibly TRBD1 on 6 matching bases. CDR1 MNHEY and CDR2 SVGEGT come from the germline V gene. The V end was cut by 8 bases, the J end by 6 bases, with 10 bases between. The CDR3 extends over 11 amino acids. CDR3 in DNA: TGTGCCAGCCGTTGGGGGCCTGAAGCTTTCTTT. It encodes CASRWGPEAFF.

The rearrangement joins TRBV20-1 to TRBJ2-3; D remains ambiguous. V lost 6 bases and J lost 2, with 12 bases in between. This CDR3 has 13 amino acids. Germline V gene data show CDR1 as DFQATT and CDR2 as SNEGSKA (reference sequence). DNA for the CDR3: TGCAGTGCCGCAACCGTGGACACAGATACGCAGTATTTT. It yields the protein CSAATVDTDTQYF.

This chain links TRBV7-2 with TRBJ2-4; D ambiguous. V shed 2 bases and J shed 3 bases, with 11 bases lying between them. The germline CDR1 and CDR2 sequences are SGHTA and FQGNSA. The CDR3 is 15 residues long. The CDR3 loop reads CASSLSAAYKNIQYF. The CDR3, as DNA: TGTGCCAGCAGCTTAAGCGCGGCATACAAAAACATTCAGTACTTC.

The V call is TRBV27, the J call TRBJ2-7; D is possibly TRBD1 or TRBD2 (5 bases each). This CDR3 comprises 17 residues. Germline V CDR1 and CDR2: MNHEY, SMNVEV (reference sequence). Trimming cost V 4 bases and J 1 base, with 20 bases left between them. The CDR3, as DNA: TGTGCCAGCAGTTCCGCAGGACTCCCTAAGGGGTCCTACGAGCAGTACTTC. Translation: CASSSAGLPKGSYEQYF.

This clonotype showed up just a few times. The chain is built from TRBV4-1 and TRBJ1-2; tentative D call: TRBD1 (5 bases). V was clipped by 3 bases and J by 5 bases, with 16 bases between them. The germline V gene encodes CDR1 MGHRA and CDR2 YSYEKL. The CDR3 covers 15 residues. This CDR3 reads CASSHPGRRNYGYTF. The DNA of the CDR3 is TGCGCCAGCAGCCACCCGGGACGTCGGAATTATGGCTACACCTTC.

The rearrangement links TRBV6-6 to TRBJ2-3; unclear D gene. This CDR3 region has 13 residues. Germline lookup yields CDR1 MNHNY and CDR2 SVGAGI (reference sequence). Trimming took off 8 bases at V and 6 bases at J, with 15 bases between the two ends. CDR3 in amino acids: CASSGPLADTQYF. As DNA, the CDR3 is TGTGCCAGCTCCGGGCCGCTTGCGGATACGCAGTATTTT.

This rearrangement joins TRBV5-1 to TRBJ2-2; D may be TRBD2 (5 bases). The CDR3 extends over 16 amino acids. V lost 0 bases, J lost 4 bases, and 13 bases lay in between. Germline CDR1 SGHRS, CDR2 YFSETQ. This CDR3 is CASSLAANRGTGELFF. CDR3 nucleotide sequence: TGCGCCAGCAGCTTGGCCGCGAATCGGGGCACCGGGGAGCTGTTTTTT.

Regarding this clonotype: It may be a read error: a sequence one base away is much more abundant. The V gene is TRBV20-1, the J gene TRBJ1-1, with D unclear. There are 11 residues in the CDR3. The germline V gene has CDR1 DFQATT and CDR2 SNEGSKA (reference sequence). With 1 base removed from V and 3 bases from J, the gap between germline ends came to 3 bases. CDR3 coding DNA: TGCAGTGCTAGAGGGTACACTGAAGCTTTCTTT. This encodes CSARGYTEAFF.

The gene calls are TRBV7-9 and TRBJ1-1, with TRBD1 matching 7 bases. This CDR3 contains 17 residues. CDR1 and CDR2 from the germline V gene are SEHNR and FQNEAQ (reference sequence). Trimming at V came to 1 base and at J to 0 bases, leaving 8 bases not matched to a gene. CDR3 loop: CASSLGHTGAMNTEAFF. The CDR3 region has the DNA TGTGCCAGCAGCTTAGGCCATACAGGGGCGATGAACACTGAAGCTTTCTTT. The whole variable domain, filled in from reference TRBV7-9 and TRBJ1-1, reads DTGVSQNPRHKITKRGQNVTFRCDPISEHNRLYWYRQTLGQGPEFLTYFQNEAQLEKSRLLSDRFSAERPKGSFSTLEIQRTEQGDSAMYLCASSLGHTGAMNTEAFFGQGTRLTVV.

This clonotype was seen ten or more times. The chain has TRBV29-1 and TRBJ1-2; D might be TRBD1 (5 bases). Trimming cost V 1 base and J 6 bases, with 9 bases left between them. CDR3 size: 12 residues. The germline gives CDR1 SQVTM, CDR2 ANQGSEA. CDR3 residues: CSVEAGLDGYTF. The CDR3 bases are TGCAGCGTTGAAGCAGGGTTGGATGGCTACACCTTC.

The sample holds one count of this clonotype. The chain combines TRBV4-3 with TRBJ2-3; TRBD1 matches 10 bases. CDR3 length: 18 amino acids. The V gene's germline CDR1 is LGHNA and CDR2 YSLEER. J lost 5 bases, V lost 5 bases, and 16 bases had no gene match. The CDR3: CASSEAWSGTGEVDTQYF. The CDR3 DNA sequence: TGCGCCAGCAGCGAAGCGTGGTCCGGGACAGGGGAGGTAGATACGCAGTATTTT.

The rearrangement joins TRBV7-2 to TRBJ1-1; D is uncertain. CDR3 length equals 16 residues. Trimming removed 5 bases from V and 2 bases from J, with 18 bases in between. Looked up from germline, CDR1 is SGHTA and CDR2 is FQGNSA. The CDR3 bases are TGTGCCAGCAGCCCGATGTTTCTCGGAACTAACACTGAAGCTTTCTTT. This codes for CASSPMFLGTNTEAFF.

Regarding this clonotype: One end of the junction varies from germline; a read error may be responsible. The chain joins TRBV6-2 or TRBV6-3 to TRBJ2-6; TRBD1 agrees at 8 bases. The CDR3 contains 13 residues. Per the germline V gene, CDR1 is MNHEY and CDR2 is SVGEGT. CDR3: CASSFTGGNVLTF. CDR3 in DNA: TGTGCCAGCAGTTTCACAGGGGGCAACGTCCTGACTTTC.

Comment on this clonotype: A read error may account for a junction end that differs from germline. CDR3 DNA: TGCAATGCTAGTCCCCCTACTGGCACAGATACGCAGTATTTT. It codes for CNASPPTGTDTQYF. The V call is TRBV20-1, the J call TRBJ2-3, with no clear D. This CDR3 comprises 14 residues. Germline V gives CDR1 DFQATT, CDR2 SNEGSKA (reference sequence).

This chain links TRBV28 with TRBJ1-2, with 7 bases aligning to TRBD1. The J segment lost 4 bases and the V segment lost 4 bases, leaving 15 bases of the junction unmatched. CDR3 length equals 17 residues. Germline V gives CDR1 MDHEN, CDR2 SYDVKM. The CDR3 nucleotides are TGTGCCAGCAGTTCAAGAGACAGGGACGGAATCGTCTATGGCTACACCTTC. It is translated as CASSSRDRDGIVYGYTF.